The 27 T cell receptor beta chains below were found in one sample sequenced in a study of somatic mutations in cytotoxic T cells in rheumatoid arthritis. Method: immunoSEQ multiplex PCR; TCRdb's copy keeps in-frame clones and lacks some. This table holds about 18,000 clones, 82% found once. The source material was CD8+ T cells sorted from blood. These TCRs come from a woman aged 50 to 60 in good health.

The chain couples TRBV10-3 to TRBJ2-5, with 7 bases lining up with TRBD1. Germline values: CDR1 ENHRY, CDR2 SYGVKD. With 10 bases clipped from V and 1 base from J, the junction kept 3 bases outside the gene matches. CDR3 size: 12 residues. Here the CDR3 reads CATWDSQETQYF. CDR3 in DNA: TGTGCCACCTGGGACAGCCAAGAGACCCAGTACTTC.

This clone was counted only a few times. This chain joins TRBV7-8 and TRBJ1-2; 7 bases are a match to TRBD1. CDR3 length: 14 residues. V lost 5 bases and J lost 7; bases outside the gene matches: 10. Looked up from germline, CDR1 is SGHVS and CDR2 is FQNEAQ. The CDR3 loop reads CASSGEGGSFGYTF. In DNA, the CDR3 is TGTGCCAGCAGCGGAGAAGGGGGCAGTTTTGGCTACACCTTC. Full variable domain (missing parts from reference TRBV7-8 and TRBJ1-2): GAGVSQSPRYKVAKRGQDVALRCDPISGHVSLFWYQQALGQGPEFLTYFQNEAQLDKSGLPSDRFFAERPEGSVSTLKIQRTQQEDSAVYLCASSGEGGSFGYTFGSGTRLTVV.

CDR3 DNA: TGTGCCAGCCGAACCGGGACAGGGGATAAAGATACGCAGTATTTT. This sequence encodes CASRTGTGDKDTQYF. This chain uses TRBV13 with TRBJ2-3; 10 bases agree with TRBD1. Per the germline V gene, CDR1 is PRHDT and CDR2 is FYEKMQ (reference sequence). Trimming removed 8 bases from V and 5 bases from J; junction bases left unmatched: 10. The CDR3 totals 15 residues.

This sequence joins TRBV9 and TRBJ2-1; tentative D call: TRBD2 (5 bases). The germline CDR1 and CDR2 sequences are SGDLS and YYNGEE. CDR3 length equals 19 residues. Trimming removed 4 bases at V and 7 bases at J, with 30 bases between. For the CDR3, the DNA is TGTGCCAGCAGCCCCGTAGTTGGGCCTAGCAGGCCCCGTCTGAATGAGCAGTTCTTC. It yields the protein CASSPVVGPSRPRLNEQFF.

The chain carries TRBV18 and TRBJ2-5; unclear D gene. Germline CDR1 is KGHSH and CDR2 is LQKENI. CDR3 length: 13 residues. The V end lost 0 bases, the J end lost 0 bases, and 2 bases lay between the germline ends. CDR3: CASSPPDQETQYF. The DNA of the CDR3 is TGTGCCAGCTCACCACCTGACCAAGAGACCCAGTACTTC.

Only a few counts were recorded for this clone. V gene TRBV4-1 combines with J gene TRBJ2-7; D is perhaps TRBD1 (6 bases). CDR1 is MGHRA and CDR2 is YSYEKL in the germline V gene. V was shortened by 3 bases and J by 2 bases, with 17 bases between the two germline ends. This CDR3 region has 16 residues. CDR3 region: CASSHSQGIGPYEQYF. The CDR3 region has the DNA TGCGCCAGCAGCCATTCACAGGGAATCGGGCCCTACGAGCAGTACTTC.

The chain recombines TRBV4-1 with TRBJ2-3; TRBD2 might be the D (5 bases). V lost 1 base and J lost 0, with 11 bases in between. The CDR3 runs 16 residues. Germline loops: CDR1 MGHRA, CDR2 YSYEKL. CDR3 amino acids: CASSQVERSSTDTQYF. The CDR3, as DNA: TGCGCCAGCAGCCAAGTTGAGCGGTCTAGCACAGATACGCAGTATTTT.

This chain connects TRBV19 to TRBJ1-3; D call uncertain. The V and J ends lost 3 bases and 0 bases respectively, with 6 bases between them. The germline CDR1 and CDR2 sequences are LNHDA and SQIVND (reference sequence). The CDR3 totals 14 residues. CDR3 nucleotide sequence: TGTGCCAGTAGTATCGAGTTCTCTGGAAACACCATATATTTT. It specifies CASSIEFSGNTIYF.

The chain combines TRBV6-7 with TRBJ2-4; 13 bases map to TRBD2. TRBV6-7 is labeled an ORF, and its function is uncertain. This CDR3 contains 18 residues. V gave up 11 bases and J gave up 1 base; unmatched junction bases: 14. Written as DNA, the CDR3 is TGTGCCTCTCTCTCCGGCAAGACTAGCGGGAGGGCCAAAAACATTCAGTACTTC. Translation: CASLSGKTSGRAKNIQYF.

Here the CDR3 reads CASSSAGGESNEKLFF. CDR3 sequence (DNA): TGTGCCAGCAGTTCTGCAGGGGGCGAATCTAATGAAAAACTGTTTTTT. This chain uses TRBV6-8 with TRBJ1-4; 8 bases fit TRBD1. This CDR3 is built from 16 residues. V lost 4 bases and J lost 3; bases outside the gene matches: 7. Per germline, CDR1 MNHGY and CDR2 SAAAGT.

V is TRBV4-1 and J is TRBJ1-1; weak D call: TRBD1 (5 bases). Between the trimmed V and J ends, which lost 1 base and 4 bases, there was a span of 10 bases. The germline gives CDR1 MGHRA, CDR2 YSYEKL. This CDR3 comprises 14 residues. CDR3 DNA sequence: TGCGCCAGCAGCCAAGTATGGGGCTCCACTGAAGCTTTCTTT. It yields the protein CASSQVWGSTEAFF.

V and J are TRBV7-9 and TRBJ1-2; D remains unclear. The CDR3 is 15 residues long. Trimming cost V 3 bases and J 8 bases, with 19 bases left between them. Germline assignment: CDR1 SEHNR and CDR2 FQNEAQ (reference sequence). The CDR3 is CASSFGRAILEGYTF. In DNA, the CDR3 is TGTGCCAGCAGCTTTGGACGAGCCATCCTCGAGGGCTACACCTTC.

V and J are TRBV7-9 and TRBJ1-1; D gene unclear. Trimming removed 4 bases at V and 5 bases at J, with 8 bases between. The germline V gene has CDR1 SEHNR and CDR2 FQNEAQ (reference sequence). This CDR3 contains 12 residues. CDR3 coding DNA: TGTGCCAGCAGCTCACTGGGGACTGAAGCTTTCTTT. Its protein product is CASSSLGTEAFF.

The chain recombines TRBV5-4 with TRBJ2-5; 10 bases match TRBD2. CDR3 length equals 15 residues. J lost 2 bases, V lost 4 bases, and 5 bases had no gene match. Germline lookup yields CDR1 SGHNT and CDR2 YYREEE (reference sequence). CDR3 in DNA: TGTGCCAGCAGCGGGGGACTAGCGAAACAAGAGACCCAGTACTTC. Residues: CASSGGLAKQETQYF. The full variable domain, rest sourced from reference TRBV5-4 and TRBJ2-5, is ETGVTQSPTHLIKTRGQQVTLRCSSQSGHNTVSWYQQALGQGPQFIFQYYREEENGRGNFPPRFSGLQFPNYSSELNVNALELDDSALYLCASSGGLAKQETQYFGPGTRLLVL.

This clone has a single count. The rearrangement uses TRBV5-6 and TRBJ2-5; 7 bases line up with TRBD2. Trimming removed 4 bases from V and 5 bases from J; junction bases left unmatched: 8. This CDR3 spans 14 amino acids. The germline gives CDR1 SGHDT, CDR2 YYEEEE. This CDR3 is CASSQTSEWETQYF. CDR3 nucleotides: TGTGCCAGCAGCCAAACTAGCGAATGGGAGACCCAGTACTTC.

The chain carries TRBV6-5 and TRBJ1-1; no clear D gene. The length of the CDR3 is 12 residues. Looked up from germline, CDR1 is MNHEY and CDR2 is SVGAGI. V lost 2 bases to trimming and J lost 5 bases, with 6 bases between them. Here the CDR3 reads CASSYIWTEAFF. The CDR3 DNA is TGTGCCAGCAGTTACATATGGACTGAAGCTTTCTTT.

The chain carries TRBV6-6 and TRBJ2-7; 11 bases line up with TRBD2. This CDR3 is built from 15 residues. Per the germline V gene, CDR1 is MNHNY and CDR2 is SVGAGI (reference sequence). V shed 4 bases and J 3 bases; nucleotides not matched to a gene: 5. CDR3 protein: CASSFTTSGNYEQYF. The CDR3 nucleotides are TGTGCCAGCAGTTTTACGACTAGCGGGAACTACGAGCAGTACTTC.

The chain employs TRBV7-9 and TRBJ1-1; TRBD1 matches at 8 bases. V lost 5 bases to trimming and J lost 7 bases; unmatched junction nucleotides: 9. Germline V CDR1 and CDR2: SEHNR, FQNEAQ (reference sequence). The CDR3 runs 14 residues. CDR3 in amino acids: CASSPARGHVEAFF. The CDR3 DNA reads TGTGCCAGCAGCCCGGCCAGGGGGCATGTTGAAGCTTTCTTT. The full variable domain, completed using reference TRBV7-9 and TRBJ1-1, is DTGVSQNPRHKITKRGQNVTFRCDPISEHNRLYWYRQTLGQGPEFLTYFQNEAQLEKSRLLSDRFSAERPKGSFSTLEIQRTEQGDSAMYLCASSPARGHVEAFFGQGTRLTVV.

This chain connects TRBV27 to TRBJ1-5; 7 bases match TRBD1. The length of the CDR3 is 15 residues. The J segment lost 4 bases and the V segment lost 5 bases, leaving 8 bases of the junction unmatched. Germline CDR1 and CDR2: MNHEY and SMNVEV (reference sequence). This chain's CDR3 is CASSSAQGYNQPQHF. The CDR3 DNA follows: TGTGCCAGCAGTAGCGCACAGGGGTATAATCAGCCCCAGCATTTT.

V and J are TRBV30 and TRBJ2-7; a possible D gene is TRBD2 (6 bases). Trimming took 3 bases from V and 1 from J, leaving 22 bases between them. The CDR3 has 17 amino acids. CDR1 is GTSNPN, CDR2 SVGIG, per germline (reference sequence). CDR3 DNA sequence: TGTGCCTGGAGCGGGCGACGGGGCGCGGGAAATTCCTACGAGCAGTACTTC. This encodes CAWSGRRGAGNSYEQYF.

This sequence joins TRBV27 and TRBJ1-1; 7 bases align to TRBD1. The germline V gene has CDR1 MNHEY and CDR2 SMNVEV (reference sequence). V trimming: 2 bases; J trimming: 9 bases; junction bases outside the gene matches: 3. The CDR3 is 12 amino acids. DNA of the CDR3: TGTGCCAGCAGTTTACCGGGACAGCAAGCTTTCTTT. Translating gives CASSLPGQQAFF.

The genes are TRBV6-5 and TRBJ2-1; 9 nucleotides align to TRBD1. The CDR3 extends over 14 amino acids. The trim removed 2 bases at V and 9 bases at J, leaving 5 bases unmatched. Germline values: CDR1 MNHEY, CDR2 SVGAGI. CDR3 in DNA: TGTGCCAGCAGTTACCGGGACAGGGTGAGTGAGCAGTTCTTC. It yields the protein CASSYRDRVSEQFF.

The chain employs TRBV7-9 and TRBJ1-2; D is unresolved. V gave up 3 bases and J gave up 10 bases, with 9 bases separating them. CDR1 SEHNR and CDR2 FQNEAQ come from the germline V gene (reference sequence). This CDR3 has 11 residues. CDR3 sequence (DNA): TGTGCCAGCAGCTTGGGCGGATTCTACACCTTC. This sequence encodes CASSLGGFYTF.

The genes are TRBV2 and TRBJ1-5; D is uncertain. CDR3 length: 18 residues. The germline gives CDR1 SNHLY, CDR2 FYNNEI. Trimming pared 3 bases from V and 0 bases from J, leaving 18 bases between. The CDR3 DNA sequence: TGTGCCAGCAGTGATAGACTTCTAGGCCAGGATAGCAATCAGCCCCAGCATTTT. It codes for CASSDRLLGQDSNQPQHF.

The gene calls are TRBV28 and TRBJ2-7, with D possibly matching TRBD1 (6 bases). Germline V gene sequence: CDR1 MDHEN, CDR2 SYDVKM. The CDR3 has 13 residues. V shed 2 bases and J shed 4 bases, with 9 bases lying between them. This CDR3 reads CASSLIRGYEQYF. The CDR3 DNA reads TGTGCCAGCAGTTTAATCAGGGGTTACGAGCAGTACTTC.

This chain's CDR3 is CASSLTPLSEQYF. In nucleotides, the CDR3 is TGTGCCAGCAGCTTAACGCCCCTCTCCGAGCAGTACTTC. The chain is built from TRBV11-2 and TRBJ2-7; D call uncertain. Germline CDR1 is SGHAT and CDR2 is FQNNGV. Trimming stripped 2 bases from V and 6 bases from J, with 11 bases between. The CDR3 is made up of 13 amino acids.

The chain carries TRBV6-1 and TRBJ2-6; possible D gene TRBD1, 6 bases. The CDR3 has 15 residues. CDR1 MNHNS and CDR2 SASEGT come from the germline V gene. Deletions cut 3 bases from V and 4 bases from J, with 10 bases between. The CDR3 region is CASSEAGTGANVLTF. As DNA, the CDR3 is TGTGCCAGCAGTGAGGCCGGGACAGGGGCCAACGTCCTGACTTTC.